The rows below give T cell receptor beta chains drawn from one sample of a study of T-cell reconstitution after alpha-beta-depleted transplantation in children. From the PCR reads, TCRdb called clonotypes with MiXCR, one entry per CDR3 protein. The table shows roughly 490,000 distinct CDR3 sequences, with about an eighth occurring only once. The sequencing used PBMCs, mostly from graft donor cells, collected 180 days after TCRalphabeta/CD19-depleted stem cell transplant. The receptors shown here come from a female patient under 10 years old who had a stem cell transplant for aplastic anemia, so the T cells may come from the graft donor. The CDR3 runs from the conserved cysteine through the conserved F or W. D genes are given only for firm matches. Clone size is stated in some rows and not others, as once, few, many or a class when expanded.

many,TRBJ2-7,TRBV20-1,.,12,TGCAGTGCCTTCGGACGGGGATACGAGCAGTACTTC,CSAFGRGYEQYF
few,TRBJ2-5,TRBV27,.,14,TGTGCCAGCAGAGCGACAGTGAACCAAGAGACCCAGTACTTC,CASRATVNQETQYF
few,TRBJ2-5,TRBV20-1,.,13,TGCAGTGCTAGAGATTTGGGGAAAGAGACCCAGTACTTC,CSARDLGKETQYF
.,TRBJ1-2,TRBV7-9,.,15,TGTGCCAGCAGCTTTGAGTCAGCCTCGAACTATGGCTACACCTTC,CASSFESASNYGYTF
many,TRBJ2-7,TRBV7-2,TRBD1,15,TGTGCCAGCAGCTTAGGGGGGACAGGGAGATACGAGCAGTACTTC,CASSLGGTGRYEQYF
.,TRBJ1-1,TRBV6-1,TRBD1,14,TGTGCCAGCAAATGGACAGGGGGTGGCACTGAAGCTTTCTTT,CASKWTGGGTEAFF
few,TRBJ2-3,TRBV28,.,11,TGTGCCAGCAGTTTAATAGGAACGCAGTATTTT,CASSLIGTQYF
few,TRBJ2-5,TRBV20-1,TRBD1,12,TGCAGTATGACAGGGTTTGGGGAGACCCAGTACTTC,CSMTGFGETQYF
.,TRBJ1-1,TRBV19,.,14,TGTGCCAGTAGTATACAGTTCATGAACACTGAAGCTTTCTTT,CASSIQFMNTEAFF
.,TRBJ2-1,TRBV4-3,TRBD2,17,TGCGCCAGCAGCTATCGGACTAGCGGGAGTTTCTACAATGAGCAGTTCTTC,CASSYRTSGSFYNEQFF
many,TRBJ2-2,TRBV28,.,12,TGTGCCAGCAGTTTATGGACCGGGGAGCTGTTTTTT,CASSLWTGELFF
.,TRBJ2-5,TRBV4-2,TRBD2,17,TGTGCCAGCAGCCCGGGACTAGCGGGAGGAGGCATGGAGACCCAGTACTTC,CASSPGLAGGGMETQYF
few,TRBJ2-2,TRBV29-1,.,13,TGCAGCGTTGGCAGTCCGGGCACCGGGGAGCTGTTTTTT,CSVGSPGTGELFF
.,TRBJ2-1,TRBV11-2,.,13,TGTGCCAGCAGCTCCGTCCCACCTAATGAGCAGTTCTTC,CASSSVPPNEQFF
many,TRBJ2-4,TRBV9,TRBD1,14,TGTGCCAGCAGCGATGGGACAGGGTATAACATTCAGTACTTC,CASSDGTGYNIQYF
many,TRBJ2-3,TRBV5-1,.,14,TGCGCCAGCAGCTTAGCAATCGCCACAGATACGCAGTATTTT,CASSLAIATDTQYF
.,TRBJ1-2,TRBV5-6,TRBD1,17,TGTGCCAGCAGCCCTCTGGATGACAGGGGGTTGGTCTATGGCTACACCTTC,CASSPLDDRGLVYGYTF
.,TRBJ2-2,TRBV18,.,15,TGTGCCAGCTCACCACGGGCAGCGAACACCGGGGAGCTGTTTTTT,CASSPRAANTGELFF
.,TRBJ2-1,TRBV9,.,14,TGTGCCAGCAGCGTAGGCGGGGATTACAATGAGCAGTTCTTC,CASSVGGDYNEQFF
few,TRBJ2-2,TRBV6-1,.,15,TGTGCCAGCAGTGAACGAGACGCTGGGACCGGGGAGCTGTTTTTT,CASSERDAGTGELFF
.,TRBJ2-7,TRBV20-1,.,12,TGCAGTGCTAGGGACAGTGGATACGAGCAGTACTTC,CSARDSGYEQYF
few,TRBJ1-5,TRBV20-1,.,15,TGCAGTGCTAGAAAAAGAGAAACCCGCAATCAGCCCCAGCATTTT,CSARKRETRNQPQHF
few,TRBJ2-7,TRBV5-5,.,17,TGTGCCAGCAGCTTCCCTGGTTGGGCGGCGGCCTACTACGAGCAGTACTTC,CASSFPGWAAAYYEQYF
few,TRBJ2-7,TRBV4-3,TRBD2,18,TGCGCCAGCAGCCAAGATGGGTGGACTAGCTCAAACCACTACGAGCAGTACTTC,CASSQDGWTSSNHYEQYF
many,TRBJ1-5,TRBV29-1,TRBD1,13,TGCAGCGTTGGACAGGGGGCTGGTCAGCCCCAGCATTTT,CSVGQGAGQPQHF
few,TRBJ1-5,TRBV7-2,.,15,TGTGCCAGCAGCCCCCGGACGGCGAGCAATCAGCCCCAGCATTTT,CASSPRTASNQPQHF
.,TRBJ2-1,TRBV5-6,.,14,TGTGCCAGCAGCTTGCCCTGGTCCTACAATGAGCAGTTCTTC,CASSLPWSYNEQFF
few,TRBJ2-5,TRBV5-1,.,18,TGCGCCAGCAGCTTGGACGGGAGGACGTCAGGGGAGATTGAGACCCAGTACTTC,CASSLDGRTSGEIETQYF
few,TRBJ2-3,TRBV7-2,.,13,TGTGCCAGCAGCTTTGGACTGGGAGATACGCAGTATTTT,CASSFGLGDTQYF
many,TRBJ2-1,TRBV12-3/TRBV12-4,TRBD1,17,TGTGCCAGCAGTTTAGGTGGGACAGGGGTATCCTACAATGAGCAGTTCTTC,CASSLGGTGVSYNEQFF
.,TRBJ2-7,TRBV28,TRBD2,16,TGTGCCAGCAGGGGGGTTGAACTAGCGGGGCCCTACGAGCAGTACTTC,CASRGVELAGPYEQYF
few,TRBJ2-1,TRBV10-3,TRBD1,13,TGTGCCATCAGCCGGGACAGCTACAATGAGCAGTTCTTC,CAISRDSYNEQFF
few,TRBJ1-3,TRBV6-5,.,16,TGTGCCAGCAGTTACTCGAAGAGGGGAACTGGAAACACCATATATTTT,CASSYSKRGTGNTIYF
.,TRBJ2-7,TRBV5-1,.,15,TGCGCCAGCAAGACCGATATGGTAGGACCCTACGAGCAGTACTTC,CASKTDMVGPYEQYF
.,TRBJ2-7,TRBV6-1,.,14,TGTGCCAGCAGCCGTTCCCTGTCGGGGTACGAGCAGTACTTC,CASSRSLSGYEQYF
many,TRBJ2-1,TRBV25-1,.,14,TGTGCCAGCAGTGAGGCAGCCTTTTACAATGAGCAGTTCTTC,CASSEAAFYNEQFF
.,TRBJ2-1,TRBV20-1,.,12,TGCAGTGCTAGACCTACTGTCCATGAGCAGTTCTTC,CSARPTVHEQFF
few,TRBJ1-2,TRBV25-1,.,13,TGTGCCAGCTTTTCTGGGGGCGAAGTTGGCTACACCTTC,CASFSGGEVGYTF
few,TRBJ2-2,TRBV24-1,.,13,TGTGCCACCACCGGGACACCTACCGGGGAGCTGTTTTTT,CATTGTPTGELFF
.,TRBJ1-5,TRBV6-5,.,15,TGTGCCAGCAGTTACCAAGGACGAGACAATCAGCCCCAGCATTTT,CASSYQGRDNQPQHF
.,TRBJ2-4,TRBV7-6,TRBD1,15,TGTGCCAGCAGCTCGGGACAGGGGGAGACAAACATTCAGTACTTC,CASSSGQGETNIQYF
few,TRBJ1-2,TRBV7-9,TRBD1,11,TGTGCCAGCAGCCCGGACAGGACGGAAACCTTC,CASSPDRTETF
few,TRBJ2-7,TRBV7-2,TRBD2,16,TGTGCCAGCAGCGTTCTTATGGCGGGAGGGGGCTACGAGCAGTACTTC,CASSVLMAGGGYEQYF
.,TRBJ2-2,TRBV12-3/TRBV12-4,TRBD1,15,TGTGCCAGCAGTTTATGGACAGGGGGTGACGGGGAGCTGTTTTTT,CASSLWTGGDGELFF
many,TRBJ1-2,TRBV18,TRBD1,14,TGTGCCAGCTCACCAACAGGGGAAGGAAGAAGCTACACCTTC,CASSPTGEGRSYTF
few,TRBJ1-5,TRBV7-6,TRBD1,18,TGTGCCAGCAGCTTATCCCTAGGACAGGGGGCTAGCAATCAGCCCCAGCATTTT,CASSLSLGQGASNQPQHF
.,TRBJ1-5,TRBV4-1,.,15,TGCGCCAGCAGCCCCGGGGCGTATAGCAATCAGCCCCAGCATTTT,CASSPGAYSNQPQHF
.,TRBJ2-7,TRBV7-8,TRBD2,17,TGTGCCAGCAGCCGCTCGCGGGGGGACGAGGTGGCCTACGAGCAGTACTTC,CASSRSRGDEVAYEQYF
many,TRBJ2-1,TRBV12-3/TRBV12-4,.,15,TGTGCCAGCAGTCAGCCGGGACTGCACTACAATGAGCAGTTCTTC,CASSQPGLHYNEQFF
few,TRBJ2-1,TRBV7-9,.,16,TGTGCCAGCAGCTTAGGGTTCGGTCAGGGGAACAATGAGCAGTTCTTC,CASSLGFGQGNNEQFF
.,TRBJ1-6,TRBV20-1,.,14,TGCAGTGCTAGAGAACAGGGTTATAATTCACCCCTCCACTTT,CSAREQGYNSPLHF